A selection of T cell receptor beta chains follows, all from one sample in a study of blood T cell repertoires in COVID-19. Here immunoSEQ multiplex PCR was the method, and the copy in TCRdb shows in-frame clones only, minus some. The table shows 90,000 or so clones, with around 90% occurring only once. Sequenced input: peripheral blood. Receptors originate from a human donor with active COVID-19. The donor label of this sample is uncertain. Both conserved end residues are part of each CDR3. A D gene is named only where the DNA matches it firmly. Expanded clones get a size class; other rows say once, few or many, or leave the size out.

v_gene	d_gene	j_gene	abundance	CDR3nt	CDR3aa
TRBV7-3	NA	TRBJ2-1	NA	TGTGCCAGCAGTATTACCGGTACGACTTGGGATGAGCAGTTCTTC	CASSITGTTWDEQFF
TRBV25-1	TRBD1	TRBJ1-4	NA	TGTGCCAGTCATACAGGGGAAACTAATGAAAAACTGTTTTTT	CASHTGETNEKLFF
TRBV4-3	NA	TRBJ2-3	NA	TGCGCCAGCAGCCAAAATAGGGCGGGACCGGCGGATACGCAGTATTTT	CASSQNRAGPADTQYF
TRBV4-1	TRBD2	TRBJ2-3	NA	TGCGCCAGCAGCCAAGATCGGCTAGCGGGGGGGCCAAGAGATACGCAGTATTTT	CASSQDRLAGGPRDTQYF
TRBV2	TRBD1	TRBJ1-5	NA	TGTGCCACCGCCGGGACAGGGGGCCAGCCCCAGCATTTT	CATAGTGGQPQHF
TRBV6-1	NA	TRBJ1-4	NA	TGTGCCAGCAGTGACCCGGGAGCCACAGGCGGTGAAAAACTGTTTTTT	CASSDPGATGGEKLFF
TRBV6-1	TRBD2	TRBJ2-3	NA	TGTGCCAGCAGTGAAAGGTTACTAGCGGGGGGGCTTTCCGTGGCAGATACGCAGTATTTT	CASSERLLAGGLSVADTQYF
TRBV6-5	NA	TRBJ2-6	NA	TGTGCCAGCAACATGTACTCTGGGGCCAACGTCCTGACTTTC	CASNMYSGANVLTF
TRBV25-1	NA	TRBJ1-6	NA	TGTGCCAGCAGTCTCGGCTATAATTCACCCCTCCACTTT	CASSLGYNSPLHF
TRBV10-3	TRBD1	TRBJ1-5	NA	TGTGCCATCAGTGAGGACAGGGAGAATCAGCCCCAGCATTTT	CAISEDRENQPQHF
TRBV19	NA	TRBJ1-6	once	TGTGCCAGTAGTATCCTTGGGAGCAGCTCCTATAATTCACCCCTCCACTTT	CASSILGSSSYNSPLHF
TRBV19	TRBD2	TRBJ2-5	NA	TGTGCCAGTAGTGATAGCGGGGGGACAAGAGAGACCCAGTACTTC	CASSDSGGTRETQYF
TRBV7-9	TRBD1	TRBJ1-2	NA	TGTGCCAGCAGCTTCCCGACAGGGGAATTCTACAGCTATGGCTACACCTTC	CASSFPTGEFYSYGYTF
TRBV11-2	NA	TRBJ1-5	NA	TGTGCCAGCAGCTTAGATTACGGGGACCAGCATTTT	CASSLDYGDQHF